This TCR beta chain was retrieved from a study of shared clonotypes between healthy human individuals (dated by TCRdb to about 2020). At the level of the whole study: Three men and a couple of women, aged 18 to 49 years, made up the cohort. For each donor, three plates each were used for CD4 naive and CD4 memory, two plates were used for CD8 naive, and one plate was used for CD8 memory. To estimate repertoire size and how much clonotype sharing occurs between individuals, the study deeply sequenced the blood TCR repertoires of about 5 healthy adults. Different laboratories and diverse techniques were used to prepare libraries and sequence TCR repertoires, to increase sequencing depth and limit assay-specific biases. Leukapheresis yielded between about 0.94 and 9.5 billion PBMCs per donor. The study at large found these results: Compared with non-shared clonotypes, clonotypes shared by all four sorted-subset donors had higher generation probabilities. Based on pairwise subsampling, the degree of clonotype sharing among donors was expected to be affected by sequencing depth. Because the study included only a small number of donors, the genetic and exposure-history diversity represented was limited. Rarefaction of sorted-subset datasets indicated incomplete sequencing despite the large sequencing depth. About 5% of naive CD4, 3.5% of naive CD8, about 2.4% of memory CD4, and 0.4% of memory CD8 clonotypes were shared across a few donors. Sampling was limited to blood, and TCR repertoires in tissue likely differ from TCR repertoires in blood. Naive subsets generally had larger estimated clonotype richness than memory subsets.

The donors were healthy, HIV-negative adults with no recently reported acute infections or vaccinations. Only Caucasian adults living in Nashville, Tennessee, USA were represented among the donors. CD4+ T cells were enriched by magnetic negative selection, after which naive cells were positively selected on CD45RA and the negative fraction was taken as the memory subset. After blood collection by leukapheresis, PBMCs were isolated using Ficoll-Histopaque density gradient centrifugation and then cryopreserved in the vapor phase of liquid nitrogen. Analytical flow cytometry was used to check the purity and quantity of every magnetically sorted T cell population. Genomic DNA was isolated from every sorted fraction and measured by UV absorbance on a Nanodrop 2000c. For this clone: Its recognized antigen is unknown. Per-base quality was not reported, and no clone a single base away is much larger than it.

Germline trimming amounts to 2 bases on V and 2 bases on J, with 7 as the count of junction bases outside the gene matches. From cysteine to phenylalanine, the CDR3 is 16 amino acids long. CDR3 DNA is the only sequence kept; it has 48 bases, read in frame from the first base. Reading the germline V gene gives CDR1 KGHSH and CDR2 LQKENI. Using the deep immunoSEQ assay, multiplex PCR amplified TCR CDR3 regions from genomic DNA. Genomic DNA extracted from each cell subset was distributed evenly over all wells of several immunoSEQ 96-well plates, and each plate served as one replicate. For sorted subsets, each replicate PCR was loaded with about 200 ng genomic DNA, equivalent to about 33,000 T cell genomes. Purified libraries were quantified with a Qubit 3.0 fluorometer, sized on a Bioanalyzer 2100, and re-quantified with the KAPA Library Quantification kit. A separate single-read 150-cycle Illumina NextSeq 550 flow cell was used to sequence each immunoSEQ 96-well plate. The original pipeline was this. The immunoSEQ output contained only junctional sequences without quality scores, so filtering could not match that applied to full-length reads. To assign V/J genes and CDR3, sequences were annotated using PyIR, a Python wrapper for IgBLAST v1.9, with IMGT germline references. Reads were filtered out if the reads had weak V/J assignments (E-value above 1e-6), no CDR3, stop codons, out-of-frame junctions, or ambiguous translated residues. V3J clonotypes were defined as sequences sharing an identical inferred V gene, J gene, and CDR3 amino acid sequence. Percentage overlap between repertoires was computed as shared unique clonotypes divided by the size of the smaller repertoire. RTK rarefaction, the Chao1 estimator, and Recon v2.1 estimates of unobserved clonotypes were used to assess repertoire richness. For all TCRbeta clonotypes obtained by the gDNA method from four donors, generation probabilities were computed with OLGA. TCRdb took over this immuneACCESS table, retaining in-frame rearrangements with V and J assigned. Such tables are incomplete; in checked studies, under half of the missing clones stem from an unresolved V gene, and the remainder is unexplained. V and J calls and clone size are copied from that table; D and trimming were computed from the DNA. The sample yields about 1.5 million clones; 95% to 99% were counted once. The ten largest clones represent 0.4% to 0.55% of the sample.

The chain is made from TRBV18 and TRBJ2-3, and TRBD2 matches 7 of the central bases. The clonotype comes from a man between 25 and 39 years old in good health. Sequencing used naive CD4+ T cells sorted from blood. The cell subset or site label on this specimen signifies: CD45RA+ positively selected. In nucleotides, the sequence is TGTGCCAGCTCACCATCCCAGCGGGATAACACAGATACGCAGTATTTT. This translates into CASSPSQRDNTDTQYF. Supplemented by the reference TRBV18 and TRBJ2-3 proteins around the CDR3, the complete variable domain is NAGVMQNPRHLVRRRGQEARLRCSPMKGHSHVYWYRQLPEEGLKFMVYLQKENIIDESGMPKERFSAEFPKEGPSILRIQQVVRGDSAAYFCASSPSQRDNTDTQYFGPGTRLTVL.